This T cell receptor beta chain was identified during a study of response to subunit inactivated influenza vaccine. One entry per CDR3 protein, called by TCRdb with MiXCR from the RT-PCR reads. The sample holds 800,000 or so distinct CDR3 sequences, 21% seen once. A few counts support this clonotype. Its antigen is unknown. Regarding the study as a whole: There was a suggestion from the authors that each seasonal influenza vaccination recruits few new T cells.

V was shortened by 0 bases and J by 4 bases, with 7 bases between the two germline ends. The CDR3 contains 14 residues. The chain combines TRBV12-3 or TRBV12-4 with TRBJ2-1, with D unresolved. This sequence was found in a man aged 50 to 59 who received an inactivated influenza vaccine. Sample: PBMCs from blood, taken 4 to 6 days after vaccination. CDR3 residues: CASSLAVMYNEQFF. The CDR3 DNA sequence: TGTGCCAGCAGTTTAGCGGTCATGTACAATGAGCAGTTCTTC.